Each of the 15 T cell receptor beta chains below was sequenced from the same sample in a study of radiotherapy plus CTLA-4 blockade in lung cancer. TCRdb's table, derived via immunoSEQ multiplex PCR, lists solely in-frame clones and lacks some. The sample yields about 51,000 clones, roughly 77% seen once. The specimen was peripheral blood, collected from a patient treated with radiotherapy plus ipilimumab. The receptors derive from a human donor with non-small cell lung cancer whose response to radiotherapy plus ipilimumab could not be evaluated.

The V gene is TRBV2, the J gene TRBJ1-1; 10 nucleotides line up with TRBD1. The CDR3 totals 15 residues. With 7 bases clipped from V and 5 bases from J, the junction kept 10 bases outside the gene matches. CDR1 is SNHLY and CDR2 is FYNNEI in the germline V gene. CDR3 in DNA: TGTGCCAGCACCTTTGGGGACAGGGGAGGGACTGAAGCTTTCTTT. Translating it yields CASTFGDRGGTEAFF.

The V call is TRBV4-3, the J call TRBJ2-1; 8 bases map to TRBD2. The CDR3 contains 18 residues. The germline CDR1 and CDR2 sequences are LGHNA and YSLEER. Trimming cost V 0 bases and J 6 bases; bases outside gene matches: 13. CDR3 in DNA: TGCGCCAGCAGCCAAGATATTTATTTGGCGGGGGGCCGCAATGAGCAGTTCTTC. This translates into CASSQDIYLAGGRNEQFF.

V gene TRBV9 combines with J gene TRBJ2-1, with TRBD2 matching 14 bases. CDR1 and CDR2 (germline): SGDLS, YYNGEE. The length of the CDR3 is 20 residues. With 3 bases clipped from V and 4 bases from J, the junction kept 15 bases outside the gene matches. The DNA of the CDR3 is TGTGCCAGCAGCGATCGCGGGACTAGCGGGGGAGGTAGTACATACAATGAGCAGTTCTTC. It is translated as CASSDRGTSGGGSTYNEQFF.

V is TRBV5-3 and J is TRBJ2-5, with 7 bases that match TRBD2. TRBV5-3 is an open reading frame, and its role is uncertain. The CDR3 sequence is 16 residues long. V was pared by 3 bases and J by 5 bases, with 13 bases of the junction left unmatched. The CDR3 bases are TGTGCCAGAAGCTGCTCCTCTACTAGCGAGAACGAGACCCAGTACTTC. It codes for CARSCSSTSENETQYF.

The rearrangement joins TRBV15 to TRBJ1-5, with 10 bases aligning to TRBD1. This CDR3 spans 14 amino acids. Trimming cost V 3 bases and J 7 bases; bases outside gene matches: 3. Germline CDR1 LNHNV, CDR2 YYDKDF (reference sequence). As DNA, the CDR3 is TGTGCCACCAGCAGCCCGACAGGGGGCCAGCCCCAGCATTTT. Amino acids: CATSSPTGGQPQHF.

This rearrangement joins TRBV6-6 to TRBJ2-2; the D gene is possibly TRBD1 (6 bases). This CDR3 region has 15 residues. Germline lookup yields CDR1 MNHNY and CDR2 SVGAGI (reference sequence). Trimming cost V 8 bases and J 4 bases, with 17 bases left between them. The CDR3 coding sequence is TGTGCCAGCGTAGACCGAGGACAGAGCACCGGGGAGCTGTTTTTT. Translating gives CASVDRGQSTGELFF.

This clone was counted between two and nine times. The CDR3 loop reads CASNLIGGQLNTEAFF. The CDR3 coding sequence is TGTGCCAGCAACCTGATTGGCGGCCAGCTGAACACTGAAGCTTTCTTT. The chain joins TRBV11-2 to TRBJ1-1; the D is unclear. V gave up 7 bases and J gave up 0 bases, with 18 bases separating them. The CDR3 is 16 amino acids. The V gene's germline CDR1 is SGHAT and CDR2 FQNNGV.

The chain links TRBV12-5 to TRBJ2-7, with a possible D match to TRBD1 (5 bases). Trimming cost V 1 base and J 2 bases, with 21 bases left between them. From germline, CDR1 is LGHNT and CDR2 FRNRAP. This CDR3 contains 18 residues. The CDR3 spells CASGLGPWVGPQTYEQYF. CDR3 sequence (DNA): TGTGCTAGTGGTTTGGGACCCTGGGTGGGGCCACAAACCTACGAGCAGTACTTC.

The genes are TRBV14 and TRBJ1-2; the D gene is possibly TRBD1 (5 bases). Germline assignment: CDR1 SGHDN and CDR2 FVKESK. V was cut by 5 bases and J by 7 bases, with 20 bases left in between. The CDR3 is made up of 15 amino acids. This CDR3 is CASSLRTGTELGYTF. CDR3 nucleotide sequence: TGTGCCAGCAGCTTGAGGACCGGGACTGAACTTGGCTACACCTTC.

The V gene is TRBV28, the J gene TRBJ2-7; TRBD2 might be the D (5 bases). CDR1 and CDR2 (germline): MDHEN, SYDVKM. The CDR3 is made up of 16 amino acids. The V and J ends lost 5 bases and 0 bases respectively, with 17 bases between them. CDR3 sequence (DNA): TGTGCCAGCAGTACTTGGGGTCGGGAAAGCTCCTACGAGCAGTACTTC. Amino acid sequence: CASSTWGRESSYEQYF.

The DNA for the CDR3 is TGTGCCATCACCCGGGCGGGGGGGCGTGGGGCCAACGTCCTGACTTTC. Its translation is CAITRAGGRGANVLTF. The chain links TRBV28 to TRBJ2-6; 9 positions match TRBD2. Germline assignment: CDR1 MDHEN and CDR2 SYDVKM. V trimming: 10 bases; J trimming: 3 bases; junction bases outside the gene matches: 10. This CDR3 is built from 16 residues.

The genes are TRBV2 and TRBJ1-4; TRBD1 matches at 9 bases. V lost 7 bases to trimming and J lost 13 bases; unmatched junction nucleotides: 13. CDR3 size: 14 residues. Germline V gene data show CDR1 as SNHLY and CDR2 as FYNNEI. This CDR3 reads CASIEGQGGRGLFF. CDR3 sequence (DNA): TGTGCCAGCATCGAGGGACAGGGAGGCCGGGGACTGTTTTTT.

The J gene is TRBJ2-7, the V gene TRBV28, with D perhaps matching TRBD2 (5 bases). The CDR3 spans 12 residues. Between the trimmed V and J ends, which lost 6 bases and 6 bases, there was a span of 12 bases. Germline V gene sequence: CDR1 MDHEN, CDR2 SYDVKM. The DNA for the CDR3 is TGTGCCAGCAGACGACCGGGGATCGAGCAGTACTTC. This translates into CASRRPGIEQYF.

This clone has just a few counts. The chain recombines TRBV19 with TRBJ1-2; D gene unclear. Trimming cost V 6 bases and J 4 bases, with 12 bases left between them. Germline V CDR1 and CDR2: LNHDA, SQIVND (reference sequence). The CDR3 runs 13 residues. The chain's CDR3 is CASRLGVSYGYTF. The DNA for the CDR3 is TGTGCCAGTAGGCTCGGGGTCAGCTATGGCTACACCTTC. The variable domain in full, completed from reference TRBV19 and TRBJ1-2, reads DGGITQSPKYLFRKEGQNVTLSCEQNLNHDAMYWYRQDPGQGLRLIYYSQIVNDFQKGDIAEGYSVSREKKESFPLTVTSAQKNPTAFYLCASRLGVSYGYTFGSGTRLTVV.

The rearrangement joins TRBV7-2 to TRBJ2-7; the match to TRBD2 covers 10 bases. V was clipped by 1 base and J by 7 bases; unmatched bases: 19. The CDR3 loop spans 19 amino acids. Germline V lookup: CDR1 SGHTA, CDR2 FQGNSA. Here the CDR3 DNA reads TGTGCCAGCAGCTTAGAAGGTCCAGCGGGAGGGCCTTTCGTGGGTGAGCAGTACTTC. This encodes CASSLEGPAGGPFVGEQYF.